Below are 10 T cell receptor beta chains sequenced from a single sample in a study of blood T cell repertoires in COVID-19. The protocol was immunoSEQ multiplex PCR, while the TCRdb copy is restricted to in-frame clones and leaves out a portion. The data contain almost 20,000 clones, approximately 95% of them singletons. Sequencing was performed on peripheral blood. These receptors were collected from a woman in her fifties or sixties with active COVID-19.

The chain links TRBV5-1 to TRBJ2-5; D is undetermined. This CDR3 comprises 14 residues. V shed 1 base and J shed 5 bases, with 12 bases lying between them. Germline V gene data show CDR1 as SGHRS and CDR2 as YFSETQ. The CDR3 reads CASSLNPAEETQYF. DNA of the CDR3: TGCGCCAGCAGCTTGAACCCGGCGGAGGAGACCCAGTACTTC.

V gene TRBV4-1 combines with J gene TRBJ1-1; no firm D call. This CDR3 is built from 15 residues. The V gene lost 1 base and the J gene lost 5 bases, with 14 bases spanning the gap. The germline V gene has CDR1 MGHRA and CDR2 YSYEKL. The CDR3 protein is CASSQGSDLKTEAFF. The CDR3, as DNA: TGCGCCAGCAGCCAAGGAAGCGACCTTAAGACTGAAGCTTTCTTT.

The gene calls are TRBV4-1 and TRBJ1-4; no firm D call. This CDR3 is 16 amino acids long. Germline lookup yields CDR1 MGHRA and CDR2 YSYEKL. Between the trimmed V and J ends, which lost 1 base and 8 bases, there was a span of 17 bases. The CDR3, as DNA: TGCGCCAGCAGCCAAGTGAGCCCTCCTCTCGGGGAAAAACTGTTTTTT. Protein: CASSQVSPPLGEKLFF.

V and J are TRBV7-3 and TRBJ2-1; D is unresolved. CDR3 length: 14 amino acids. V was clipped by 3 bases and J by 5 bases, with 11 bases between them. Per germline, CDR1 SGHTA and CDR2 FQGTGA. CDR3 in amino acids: CASSLVPQDNEQFF. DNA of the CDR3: TGTGCCAGCAGCTTGGTACCCCAGGACAATGAGCAGTTCTTC.

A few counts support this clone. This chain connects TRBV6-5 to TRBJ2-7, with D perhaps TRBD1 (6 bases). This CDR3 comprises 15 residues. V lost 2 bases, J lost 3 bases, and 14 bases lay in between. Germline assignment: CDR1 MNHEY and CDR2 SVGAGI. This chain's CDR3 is CASSYHQGSNYEQYF. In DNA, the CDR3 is TGTGCCAGCAGTTACCACCAGGGGTCTAACTACGAGCAGTACTTC.

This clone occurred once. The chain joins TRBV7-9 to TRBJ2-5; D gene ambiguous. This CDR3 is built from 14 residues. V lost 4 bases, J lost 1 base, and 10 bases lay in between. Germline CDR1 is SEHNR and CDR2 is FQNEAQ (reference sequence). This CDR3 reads CASSSPGPQETQYF. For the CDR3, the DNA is TGTGCCAGCAGCTCCCCAGGTCCCCAAGAGACCCAGTACTTC.

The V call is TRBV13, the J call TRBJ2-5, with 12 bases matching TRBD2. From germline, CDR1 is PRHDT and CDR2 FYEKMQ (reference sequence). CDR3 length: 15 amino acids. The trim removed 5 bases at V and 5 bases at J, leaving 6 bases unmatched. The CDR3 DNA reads TGTGCCAGCAGCCCCCGGCTAGCGGGAGGGGAGACCCAGTACTTC. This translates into CASSPRLAGGETQYF.

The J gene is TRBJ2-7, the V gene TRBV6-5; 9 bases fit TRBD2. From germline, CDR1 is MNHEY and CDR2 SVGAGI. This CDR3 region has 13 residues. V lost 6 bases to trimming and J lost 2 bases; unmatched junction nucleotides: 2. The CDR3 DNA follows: TGTGCCAGCAGACGCGGGAGGGCCTACGAGCAGTACTTC. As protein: CASRRGRAYEQYF.

The CDR3 is CASSGIQGGGDTQYF. The CDR3 nucleotides read TGTGCCAGCAGCGGAATCCAGGGGGGCGGAGATACGCAGTATTTT. The rearrangement uses TRBV9 and TRBJ2-3, with D perhaps matching TRBD1 (7 bases). The CDR3 runs 15 residues. V was clipped by 3 bases and J by 5 bases, with 16 bases between them. Germline CDR1 SGDLS, CDR2 YYNGEE.

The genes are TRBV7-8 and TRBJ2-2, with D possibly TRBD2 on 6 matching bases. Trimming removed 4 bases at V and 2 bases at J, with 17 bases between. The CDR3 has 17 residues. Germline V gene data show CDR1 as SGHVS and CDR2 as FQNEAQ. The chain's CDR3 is CASSYPLAAVNTGELFF. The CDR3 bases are TGTGCCAGCAGCTACCCCTTAGCGGCGGTTAACACCGGGGAGCTGTTTTTT.